Below, one TCR beta chain is given with its context. The antigen is unknown. This sample was taken from a study of cytomegalovirus exposure and HLA in healthy donors. General study points: The authors judged a highly shared variant cluster likely a sequencing artifact. Within a later analysis, the majority of CMV-associated TCR beta chains appeared HLA-restricted. At a 0.05 false discovery rate, a later analysis found about 17,000 TCR beta sequences to be associated with HLA alleles.

Trimming cost V 1 base and J 7 bases; bases outside gene matches: 9. CDR3 size: 16 residues. CDR1 and CDR2 from the germline V gene are LNHNV and YYDKDF (reference sequence). Use of 60 Vbeta and 13 Jbeta primers characterized the PCR. Under the authors' procedure: An analysis that came later counted around 80 million unique TCR beta chains, some 11 million shared. The table came from immunoSEQ multiplex PCR; TCRdb's copy has only in-frame clones and leaves some out. V and J calls and clone size follow that table, whereas D and trimming were derived from the DNA. The sample consists of 200,000 or so clones, 70% to 90% of them appearing once.

The receptor was isolated from a human donor in good health. J is TRBJ2-5 and V is TRBV15; 10 bases match TRBD1. Sequenced: PBMCs. The CDR3 here is CATSRVGTGDGVTQYF. The CDR3 DNA follows: TGTGCCACCAGCAGAGTCGGGACAGGGGATGGGGTGACCCAGTACTTC.